The clone carrying this T cell receptor (beta chain) was counted ten times or more. Its antigen is as yet unknown. These data belong to a study of T cells in Graves' hyperthyroidism and ophthalmopathy. Overall study context: Peripheral blood was taken when the disease was first diagnosed, before any treatment began.

TCR beta CDR3 region amplification was performed from RNA transcripts. TCR CDR3 regions were first amplified by RT-PCR with HTBI primers. TCRdb analysed the multiplex PCR reads with MiXCR anew, one entry per CDR3 protein. The data contain hundreds of thousands of distinct CDR3 sequences, approximately 14% of them singletons. Study results and caveats: The model identified upcoming ophthalmopathy a median about six months ahead of onset.

The CDR3 is made up of 14 amino acids. The germline CDR1 and CDR2 sequences are KGHSH and LQKENI. V was pared by 5 bases and J by 0 bases, with 10 bases between. The sequence was obtained from a woman between 18 and 30 years old with Graves' hyperthyroidism that later progressed to Graves' ophthalmopathy. The V and J genes are TRBV18 and TRBJ1-1, with D uncertain. Specimen: blood. The CDR3 sequence is CASSYDTLNTEAFF. The CDR3 DNA is TGTGCCAGCTCATATGACACACTGAACACTGAAGCTTTCTTT.